Shown below are 19 T cell receptor beta chains from a single sample sequenced in a study of molecular identifiers for immune sequencing clone quantification. TCRdb used MiXCR to reprocess the PCR reads, holding one entry per CDR3 protein. The sample consists of nearly 55,000 distinct CDR3 sequences, approximately 34% of them appearing once. The specimen sequenced was naive CD8+ T cells from blood, with Jurkat cell RNA spiked in. Subset indicated: FACS-sorted CD8+CD4-CCR7+CD45RA+ naive T cells. The receptors come from a human donor in good health. Some libraries in this study had Jurkat cell RNA spiked in.

The rearrangement links TRBV5-4 to TRBJ1-1; 7 nucleotides line up with TRBD1. CDR3 length equals 14 residues. Germline V gives CDR1 SGHNT, CDR2 YYREEE (reference sequence). V lost 4 bases and J lost 3; bases outside the gene matches: 6. CDR3 coding DNA: TGTGCCAGCAGCCCTGACAGGGCCCACACTGAAGCTTTCTTT. This codes for CASSPDRAHTEAFF.

V gene TRBV20-1 combines with J gene TRBJ2-1; D might be TRBD2 (6 bases). With 4 bases removed from V and 4 bases from J, the gap between germline ends came to 14 bases. In germline, CDR1 is DFQATT, CDR2 SNEGSKA (reference sequence). The CDR3 has 14 amino acids. The CDR3 region is CSAIRDWKYNEQFF. The CDR3, as DNA: TGCAGTGCTATACGGGACTGGAAGTACAATGAGCAGTTCTTC.

This clonotype was seen only once. The chain has TRBV27 and TRBJ1-5, with D maybe TRBD1 (5 bases). CDR3 length: 14 residues. Trimming took 4 bases from V and 6 from J, leaving 13 bases between them. Germline lookup yields CDR1 MNHEY and CDR2 SMNVEV (reference sequence). This chain's CDR3 is CASSSQGSVQPQHF. CDR3 coding DNA: TGTGCCAGCAGTTCTCAGGGTTCTGTTCAGCCCCAGCATTTT.

This clonotype has just a few counts. The chain employs TRBV7-9 and TRBJ2-7, with D perhaps matching TRBD2 (5 bases). Germline V gives CDR1 SEHNR, CDR2 FQNEAQ (reference sequence). V shed 5 bases and J shed 4 bases, with 15 bases lying between them. CDR3 length: 14 amino acids. CDR3 sequence: CASSPGVGGYEQYF. In DNA form, the CDR3 reads TGTGCCAGCAGCCCCGGAGTTGGCGGGTACGAGCAGTACTTC.

This clonotype was seen many times. The V call is TRBV7-6, the J call TRBJ2-3; D is unclear. Between the trimmed V and J ends, which lost 5 bases and 2 bases, there was a span of 14 bases. The CDR3 has 15 residues. Germline-derived CDR1 and CDR2 are SGHVS and FNYEAQ. CDR3 region: CASSRRTGNTDTQYF. CDR3 coding DNA: TGTGCCAGCAGCCGGAGAACCGGAAACACAGATACGCAGTATTTT.

The chain carries TRBV19 and TRBJ2-1; 8 nucleotides match TRBD1. V shed 1 base and J 6 bases; nucleotides not matched to a gene: 5. The CDR3 consists of 15 residues. Germline V gene lookup returns CDR1 LNHDA and CDR2 SQIVND (reference sequence). Here the CDR3 DNA reads TGTGCCAGTAGTATAGGGACAGGGCCCTTCAATGAGCAGTTCTTC. This codes for CASSIGTGPFNEQFF.

The chain employs TRBV20-1 and TRBJ2-3; D unresolved. Germline V gene sequence: CDR1 DFQATT, CDR2 SNEGSKA (reference sequence). This CDR3 has 14 residues. V shed 6 bases and J shed 1 base, with 14 bases lying between them. CDR3 nucleotides: TGCAGTGCCCCCCTGGCCACGGGCACAGATACGCAGTATTTT. Translating gives CSAPLATGTDTQYF.

This clonotype appeared many times. This chain uses TRBV2 with TRBJ2-3; D remains ambiguous. V was cut by 2 bases and J by 0 bases, with 9 bases left in between. This CDR3 region has 15 residues. From germline, CDR1 is SNHLY and CDR2 FYNNEI. For the CDR3, the DNA is TGTGCCAGCAGTGAAACCGGTACTAGCACAGATACGCAGTATTTT. Encoded protein: CASSETGTSTDTQYF.

By frequency in the sample, this clonotype is medium-sized. This rearrangement joins TRBV6-2 or TRBV6-3 to TRBJ1-5; 8 bases are a match to TRBD1. Germline assignment: CDR1 MNHEY and CDR2 SVGEGT. The CDR3 is made up of 13 amino acids. The V gene end was trimmed by 8 bases and the J gene end by 6 bases; junction bases not matched to a gene: 6. For the CDR3, the DNA is TGTGCCAGCCAGGACAGGGTGACTCAGCCCCAGCATTTT. This sequence encodes CASQDRVTQPQHF.

This chain links TRBV20-1 with TRBJ2-3; D is ambiguous. V was cut by 6 bases and J by 10 bases, with 17 bases left in between. CDR3 length: 12 amino acids. From germline, CDR1 is DFQATT and CDR2 SNEGSKA (reference sequence). This CDR3 reads CSARPSGVAQYF. The CDR3 region has the DNA TGCAGTGCGAGACCGTCGGGCGTGGCGCAGTATTTT.

This clonotype was seen just once. This may come from a read error, since a much larger clone is one base off. V usage is TRBV13 and J usage is TRBJ2-4; TRBD1 matches at 9 bases. CDR3 length: 16 amino acids. The germline V gene encodes CDR1 PRHDT and CDR2 FYEKMQ (reference sequence). V shed 5 bases and J 1 base; nucleotides not matched to a gene: 6. DNA of the CDR3: TGTGCCAGCAGCCCAAACAGGGGGCGGGCCAAAAACATTCAGTACTTC. Protein product: CASSPNRGRAKNIQYF.

As concerns this clonotype: This may be a read error: a much more frequent sequence differs by one nucleotide. The chain uses TRBV6-5 and TRBJ2-3, with 8 bases fitting TRBD2. V was pared by 6 bases and J by 1 base, with 3 bases of the junction left unmatched. The CDR3 has 14 amino acids. From germline, CDR1 is MNHEY and CDR2 SVGAGI. CDR3 amino acids: CASSRGGRTDTQYF. In DNA, the CDR3 is TGTGCCAGCAGCCGGGGGGGGCGCACAGATACGCAGTATTTT.

Of note for this clonotype: This sequence may be a read error, since a much larger clone differs from it by one base. The chain is built from TRBV11-2 and TRBJ1-2; a possible D gene is TRBD1 (6 bases). Germline CDR1 SGHAT, CDR2 FQNNGV. The length of the CDR3 is 13 residues. The CDR3 sequence: CASSLEGQNGNTF. Written as DNA, the CDR3 is TGTGCCAGCAGCTTAGAAGGACAGAATGGCAACACCTTC.

The sample holds many counts of this clonotype. Here the CDR3 DNA reads TGTGCCAGCAGTTTAGGACAGGGTTGGCTCGATACGCAGTATTTT. Protein: CASSLGQGWLDTQYF. This chain links TRBV12-3 or TRBV12-4 with TRBJ2-3; TRBD1 agrees at 7 bases. CDR3 length: 15 amino acids. Trimming cost V 1 base and J 6 bases; bases outside gene matches: 7.

Only a few counts were recorded for this clonotype. The V call is TRBV4-2, the J call TRBJ1-5; no firm D call. The CDR3 is 16 residues long. Germline V gives CDR1 LGHNA, CDR2 YNFKEQ. With 1 base removed from V and 5 bases from J, the gap between germline ends came to 15 bases. The CDR3 loop reads CASSQVLGGSDQPQHF. CDR3 DNA: TGTGCCAGCAGCCAAGTCTTAGGAGGCTCCGATCAGCCCCAGCATTTT.

This clonotype showed up many times. Mismatch with germline at one junction end may stem from a read error. The CDR3 DNA follows: TGTGCCAGCAGGTTAGGGGGTGAAAAACTGTTTTTT. It specifies CASRLGGEKLFF. The V and J genes are TRBV7-2 and TRBJ1-4, with D maybe TRBD1 (6 bases). The CDR3 has 12 residues. The germline V gene has CDR1 SGHTA and CDR2 FQGNSA.

This rearrangement joins TRBV6-2 or TRBV6-3 to TRBJ1-5; 7 positions match TRBD1. The CDR3 extends over 17 amino acids. Germline V gives CDR1 MNHEY, CDR2 SVGEGT. The V segment lost 4 bases and the J segment 0 bases; nucleotides outside the gene matches: 9. CDR3 in DNA: TGTGCCAGCAGTTGGGGGGGACAGCAGTATAGCAATCAGCCCCAGCATTTT. Protein product: CASSWGGQQYSNQPQHF.

A remark on this clonotype: One junction end does not reproduce the germline sequence, and a read error may be involved. The chain is built from TRBV7-9 and TRBJ1-4, with 7 bases aligning to TRBD1. Germline values: CDR1 SEHNR, CDR2 FQNEAQ (reference sequence). The CDR3 length is 15 residues. CDR3 loop: CASSEPGQLNEKLLF. The DNA for the CDR3 is TGTGCCAGCAGCGAACCGGGACAGCTTAATGAAAAACTGTTATTT. Based on the CDR3 plus reference TRBV7-9 and TRBJ1-4, the full variable domain is DTGVSQNPRHKITKRGQNVTFRCDPISEHNRLYWYRQTLGQGPEFLTYFQNEAQLEKSRLLSDRFSAERPKGSFSTLEIQRTEQGDSAMYLCASSEPGQLNEKLLFGSGTQLSVL.

This clonotype has at least ten counts. In DNA, the CDR3 is TGTGCCAGCAGTTTACTAGCGGGAGCAGATACGCAGTATTTT. This translates into CASSLLAGADTQYF. J is TRBJ2-3 and V is TRBV28, with 10 nucleotides matching TRBD2. V gave up 2 bases and J gave up 4 bases; unmatched junction bases: 0. This CDR3 is 14 amino acids long. CDR1 and CDR2 from the germline V gene are MDHEN and SYDVKM.